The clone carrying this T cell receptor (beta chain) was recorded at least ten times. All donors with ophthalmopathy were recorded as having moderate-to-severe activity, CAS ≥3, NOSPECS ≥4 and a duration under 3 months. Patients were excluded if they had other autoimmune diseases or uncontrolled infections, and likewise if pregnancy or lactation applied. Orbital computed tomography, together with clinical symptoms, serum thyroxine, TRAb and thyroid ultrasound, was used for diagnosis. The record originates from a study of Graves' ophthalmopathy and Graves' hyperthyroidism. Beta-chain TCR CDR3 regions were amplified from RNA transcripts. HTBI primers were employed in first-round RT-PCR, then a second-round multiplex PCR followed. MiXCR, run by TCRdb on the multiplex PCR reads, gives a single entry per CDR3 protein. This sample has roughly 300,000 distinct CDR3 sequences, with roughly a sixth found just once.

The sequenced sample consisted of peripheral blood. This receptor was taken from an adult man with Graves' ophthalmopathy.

Here the CDR3 DNA reads TGTGCCAGCAGCTTAGTACGGGGGCGCACAGGCCGCTTCGAGCAGTACTTC. As protein: CASSLVRGRTGRFEQYF. The rearrangement uses TRBV11-2 and TRBJ2-7, with D perhaps being TRBD1 or TRBD2 (6 bases each). The CDR3 sequence is 17 residues long. The V end lost 1 base, the J end lost 6 bases, and 22 bases lay between the germline ends. Germline V lookup: CDR1 SGHAT, CDR2 FQNNGV.